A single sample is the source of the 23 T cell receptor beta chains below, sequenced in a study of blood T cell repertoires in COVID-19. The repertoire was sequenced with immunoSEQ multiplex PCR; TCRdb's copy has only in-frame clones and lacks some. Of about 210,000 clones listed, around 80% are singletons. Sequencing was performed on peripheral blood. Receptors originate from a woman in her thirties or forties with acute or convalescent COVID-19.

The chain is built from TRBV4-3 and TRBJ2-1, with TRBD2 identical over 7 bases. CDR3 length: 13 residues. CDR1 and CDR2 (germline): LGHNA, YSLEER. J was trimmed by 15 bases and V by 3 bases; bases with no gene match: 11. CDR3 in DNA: TGCGCCAGCAGCCATGCCTCGACTAGCTCACCGTTCTTC. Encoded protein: CASSHASTSSPFF.

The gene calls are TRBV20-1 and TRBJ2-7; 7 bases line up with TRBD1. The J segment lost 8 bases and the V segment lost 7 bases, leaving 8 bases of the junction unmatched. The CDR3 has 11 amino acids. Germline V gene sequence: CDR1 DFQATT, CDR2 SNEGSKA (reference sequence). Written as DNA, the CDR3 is TGCAGTGTCCCGGACAGGCGGAAGCAGTACTTC. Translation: CSVPDRRKQYF.

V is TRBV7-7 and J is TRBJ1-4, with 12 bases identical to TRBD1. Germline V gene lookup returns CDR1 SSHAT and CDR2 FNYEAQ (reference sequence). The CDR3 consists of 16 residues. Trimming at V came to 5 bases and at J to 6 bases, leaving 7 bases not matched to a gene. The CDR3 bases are TGTGCCAGCAGCGACGGGACAGGGGGCGAGGATGAAAAACTGTTTTTT. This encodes CASSDGTGGEDEKLFF.

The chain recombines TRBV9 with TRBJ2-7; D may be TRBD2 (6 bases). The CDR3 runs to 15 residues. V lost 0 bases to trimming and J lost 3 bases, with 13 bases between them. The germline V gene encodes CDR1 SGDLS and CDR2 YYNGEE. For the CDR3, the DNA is TGTGCCAGCAGCGTAGGAGTAGCGGCTAACTACGAGCAGTACTTC. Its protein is CASSVGVAANYEQYF.

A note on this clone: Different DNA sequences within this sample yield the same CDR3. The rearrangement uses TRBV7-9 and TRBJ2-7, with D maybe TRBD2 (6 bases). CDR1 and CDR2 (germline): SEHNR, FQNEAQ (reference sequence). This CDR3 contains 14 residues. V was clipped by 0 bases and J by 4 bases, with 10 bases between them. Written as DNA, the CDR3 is TGTGCCAGCAGCTTAGCCGTAGGAGGGTACGAGCAGTACTTC. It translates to CASSLAVGGYEQYF. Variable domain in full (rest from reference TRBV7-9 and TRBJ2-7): DTGVSQNPRHKITKRGQNVTFRCDPISEHNRLYWYRQTLGQGPEFLTYFQNEAQLEKSRLLSDRFSAERPKGSFSTLEIQRTEQGDSAMYLCASSLAVGGYEQYFGPGTRLTVT.

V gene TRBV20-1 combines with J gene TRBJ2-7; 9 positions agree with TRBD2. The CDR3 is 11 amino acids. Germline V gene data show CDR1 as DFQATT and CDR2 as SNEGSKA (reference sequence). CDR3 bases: TGCAGGGTAGCTAGCGGGGCCGAGCAGTACTTC. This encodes CRVASGAEQYF.

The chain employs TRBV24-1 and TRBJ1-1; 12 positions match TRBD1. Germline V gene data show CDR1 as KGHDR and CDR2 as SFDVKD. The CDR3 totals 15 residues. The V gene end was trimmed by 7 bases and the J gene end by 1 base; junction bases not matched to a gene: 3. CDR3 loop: CATRPGQGANTEAFF. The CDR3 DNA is TGTGCCACCAGGCCGGGACAGGGGGCGAACACTGAAGCTTTCTTT.

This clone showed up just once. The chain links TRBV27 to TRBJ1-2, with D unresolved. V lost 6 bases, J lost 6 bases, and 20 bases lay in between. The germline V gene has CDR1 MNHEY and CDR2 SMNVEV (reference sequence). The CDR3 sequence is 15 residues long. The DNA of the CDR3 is TGTGCCAGCAGCCCTAGACCCAGCACTGAAAATGGCTACACCTTC. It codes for CASSPRPSTENGYTF.

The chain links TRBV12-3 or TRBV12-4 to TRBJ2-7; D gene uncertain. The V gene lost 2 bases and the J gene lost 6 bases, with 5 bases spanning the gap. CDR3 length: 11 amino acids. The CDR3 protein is CASSLQSEQYF. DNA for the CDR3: TGTGCCAGCAGTTTACAGTCCGAGCAGTACTTC.

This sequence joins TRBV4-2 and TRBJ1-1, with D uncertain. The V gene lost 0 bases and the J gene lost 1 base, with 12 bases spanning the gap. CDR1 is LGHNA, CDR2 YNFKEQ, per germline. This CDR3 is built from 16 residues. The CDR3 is CASSQELGSSNTEAFF. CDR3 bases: TGTGCCAGCAGCCAAGAGTTGGGCAGCTCGAACACTGAAGCTTTCTTT.

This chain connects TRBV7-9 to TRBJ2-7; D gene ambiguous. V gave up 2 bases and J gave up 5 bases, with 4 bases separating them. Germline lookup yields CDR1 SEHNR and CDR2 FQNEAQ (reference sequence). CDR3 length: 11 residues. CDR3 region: CASSLSHEQYF. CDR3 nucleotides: TGTGCCAGCAGCTTAAGCCACGAGCAGTACTTC.

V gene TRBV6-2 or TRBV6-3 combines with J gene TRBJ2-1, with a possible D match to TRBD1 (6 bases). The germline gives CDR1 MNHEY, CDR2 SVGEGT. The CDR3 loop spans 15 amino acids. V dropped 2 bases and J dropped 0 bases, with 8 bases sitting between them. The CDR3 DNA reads TGTGCCAGCAGTTACAGGGGGAGCTCCTACAATGAGCAGTTCTTC. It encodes CASSYRGSSYNEQFF.

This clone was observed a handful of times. In nucleotides, the CDR3 is TGTGCCAGCAGCTTTAAGGGGCCCTACGAGCAGTACTTC. This sequence encodes CASSFKGPYEQYF. This sequence joins TRBV7-8 and TRBJ2-7; D might be TRBD1 (5 bases). The V and J ends lost 3 bases and 2 bases respectively, with 8 bases between them. Per the germline V gene, CDR1 is SGHVS and CDR2 is FQNEAQ. This CDR3 spans 13 amino acids.

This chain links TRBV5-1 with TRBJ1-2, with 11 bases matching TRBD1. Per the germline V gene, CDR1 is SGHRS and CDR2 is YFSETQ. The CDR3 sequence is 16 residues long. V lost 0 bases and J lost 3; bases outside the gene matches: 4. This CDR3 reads CASSLVGQGADYGYTF. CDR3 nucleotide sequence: TGCGCCAGCAGCTTGGTAGGACAGGGGGCGGACTATGGCTACACCTTC. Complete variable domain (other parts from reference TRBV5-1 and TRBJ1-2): KAGVTQTPRYLIKTRGQQVTLSCSPISGHRSVSWYQQTPGQGLQFLFEYFSETQRNKGNFPGRFSGRQFSNSRSEMNVSTLELGDSALYLCASSLVGQGADYGYTFGSGTRLTVV.

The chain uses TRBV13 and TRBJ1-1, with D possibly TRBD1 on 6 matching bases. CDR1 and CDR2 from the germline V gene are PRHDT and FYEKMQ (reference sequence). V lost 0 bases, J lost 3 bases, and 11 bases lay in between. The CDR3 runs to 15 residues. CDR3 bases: TGTGCCAGCAGCTTAGGAGGGCAGGGGTACACTGAAGCTTTCTTT. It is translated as CASSLGGQGYTEAFF.

The DNA for the CDR3 is TGTGCCAGTAGTATAGATAACTCGGTGGAGCAGTTCTTC. Residues: CASSIDNSVEQFF. V and J are TRBV19 and TRBJ2-1; D not certain. Trimming cost V 0 bases and J 10 bases, with 10 bases left between them. CDR1 and CDR2 (germline): LNHDA, SQIVND (reference sequence). CDR3 size: 13 residues.

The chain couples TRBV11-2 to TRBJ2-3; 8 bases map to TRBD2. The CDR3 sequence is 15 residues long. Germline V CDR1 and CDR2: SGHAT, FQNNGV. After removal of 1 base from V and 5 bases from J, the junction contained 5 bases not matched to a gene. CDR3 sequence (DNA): TGTGCCAGCAGCTTAGTGGGACTAGGGGTAGATACGCAGTATTTT. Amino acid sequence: CASSLVGLGVDTQYF.

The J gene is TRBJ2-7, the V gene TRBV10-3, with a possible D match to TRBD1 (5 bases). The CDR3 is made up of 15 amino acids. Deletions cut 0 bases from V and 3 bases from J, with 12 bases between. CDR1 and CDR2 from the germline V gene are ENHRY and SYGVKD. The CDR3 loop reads CAISESERTFYEQYF. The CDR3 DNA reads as TGTGCCATCAGTGAGTCGGAACGGACATTCTACGAGCAGTACTTC.

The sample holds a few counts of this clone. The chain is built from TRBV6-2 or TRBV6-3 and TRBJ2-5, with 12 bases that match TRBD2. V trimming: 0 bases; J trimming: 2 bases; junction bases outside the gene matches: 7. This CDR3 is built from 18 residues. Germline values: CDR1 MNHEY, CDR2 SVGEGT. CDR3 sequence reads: CASSYSPASGRAQETQYF. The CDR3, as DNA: TGTGCCAGCAGTTACTCTCCTGCTAGCGGGAGGGCTCAAGAGACCCAGTACTTC.

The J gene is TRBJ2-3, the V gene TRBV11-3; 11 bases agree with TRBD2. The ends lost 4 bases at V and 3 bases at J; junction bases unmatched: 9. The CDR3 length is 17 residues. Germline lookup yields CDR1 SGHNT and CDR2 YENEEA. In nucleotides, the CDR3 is TGTGCCAGCAGCTCCCGACTAGCGGGGATGGGGACAGATACGCAGTATTTT. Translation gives CASSSRLAGMGTDTQYF.

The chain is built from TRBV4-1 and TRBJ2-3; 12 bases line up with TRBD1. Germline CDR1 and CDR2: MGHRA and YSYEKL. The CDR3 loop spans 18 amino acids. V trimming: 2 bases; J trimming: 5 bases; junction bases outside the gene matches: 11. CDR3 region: CASSQPPGGQGARDTQYF. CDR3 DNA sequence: TGCGCCAGCAGCCAACCCCCGGGGGGACAGGGGGCGAGAGATACGCAGTATTTT.

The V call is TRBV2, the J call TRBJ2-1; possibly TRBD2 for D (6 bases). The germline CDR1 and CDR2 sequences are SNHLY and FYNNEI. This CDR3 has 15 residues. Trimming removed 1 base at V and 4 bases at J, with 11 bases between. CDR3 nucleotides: TGTGCCAGCAGTGAAGAGGCTAGCGTATACAATGAGCAGTTCTTC. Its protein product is CASSEEASVYNEQFF.

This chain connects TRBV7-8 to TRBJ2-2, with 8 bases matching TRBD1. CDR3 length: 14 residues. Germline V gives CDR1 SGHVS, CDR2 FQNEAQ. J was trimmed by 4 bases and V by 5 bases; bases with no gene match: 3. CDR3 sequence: CASSATGGTGELFF. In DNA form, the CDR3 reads TGTGCCAGCAGCGCTACAGGGGGCACCGGGGAGCTGTTTTTT.